Shown below are 18 T cell receptor beta chains from a single sample sequenced in a study of T cell changes during pregnancy in multiple sclerosis. Sequencing used immunoSEQ multiplex PCR; TCRdb keeps in-frame clones, though not all of them. The repertoire holds approximately 87,000 clones, with around nine tenths as singletons. This sample comprised CD4+ T cells from peripheral blood mononuclear cells, obtained in the second trimester of pregnancy. The receptors originated from a female donor with multiple sclerosis, enrolled in a pregnancy study.

CDR3 protein: CANRRGRSTEAFF. CDR3 DNA sequence: TGTGCCAACCGAAGGGGGCGCAGCACTGAAGCTTTCTTT. The chain is built from TRBV2 and TRBJ1-1; 7 bases agree with TRBD1. V shed 10 bases, J shed 4 bases, and the junction held 9 bases outside the gene matches. The CDR3 contains 13 residues. Germline V gene lookup returns CDR1 SNHLY and CDR2 FYNNEI.

The gene calls are TRBV29-1 and TRBJ2-3, with 9 bases identical to TRBD2. Germline assignment: CDR1 SQVTM and CDR2 ANQGSEA. V shed 5 bases, J shed 0 bases, and the junction held 3 bases outside the gene matches. The CDR3 sequence is 14 residues long. CDR3 bases: TGCAGCGTTACGCGGGAGGGTAGCACAGATACGCAGTATTTT. Protein: CSVTREGSTDTQYF.

The CDR3: CSALRVKEQFF. For the CDR3, the DNA is TGCAGTGCTCTCAGGGTAAAGGAGCAGTTCTTC. V and J are TRBV20-1 and TRBJ2-1, with TRBD1 as a possible D gene (5 bases). The germline V gene encodes CDR1 DFQATT and CDR2 SNEGSKA (reference sequence). This CDR3 has 11 amino acids. V gave up 5 bases and J gave up 10 bases, with 12 bases separating them.

The rearrangement links TRBV5-1 to TRBJ2-7; D might be TRBD1 (6 bases). V lost 3 bases, J lost 2 bases, and 12 bases lay in between. The germline V gene has CDR1 SGHRS and CDR2 YFSETQ. The CDR3 is 14 amino acids. The CDR3 region is CASSSTGFPYEQYF. The CDR3 DNA reads TGCGCCAGCAGCTCAACAGGGTTTCCCTACGAGCAGTACTTC.

The sample holds a few counts of this clone. The chain couples TRBV18 to TRBJ1-1; 8 nucleotides agree with TRBD1. Trimming removed 1 base from V and 3 bases from J; junction bases left unmatched: 10. CDR3 length equals 17 residues. Germline V gene lookup returns CDR1 KGHSH and CDR2 LQKENI. For the CDR3, the DNA is TGTGCCAGCTCACCACTCCCCCAGGGGGCGCGGGACACTGAAGCTTTCTTT. This translates into CASSPLPQGARDTEAFF.

This chain joins TRBV7-9 and TRBJ2-3; D may be TRBD2 (5 bases). Germline V gene data show CDR1 as SEHNR and CDR2 as FQNEAQ (reference sequence). With 1 base removed from V and 0 bases from J, the gap between germline ends came to 14 bases. This CDR3 region has 17 residues. The CDR3 reads CASSLVERATSTDTQYF. As DNA, the CDR3 is TGTGCCAGCAGCTTAGTGGAGAGGGCTACAAGCACAGATACGCAGTATTTT.

The genes are TRBV7-2 and TRBJ1-1, with 11 bases identical to TRBD1. The CDR3 consists of 16 residues. The junction had 6 bases not matched to a gene; V was cut back by 5 bases and J by 1 base. The germline gives CDR1 SGHTA, CDR2 FQGNSA. This chain's CDR3 is CASSLRTGGENTEAFF. CDR3 sequence (DNA): TGTGCCAGCAGCCTCAGGACAGGGGGCGAGAACACTGAAGCTTTCTTT.

This clone appeared a single time. The chain links TRBV4-1 to TRBJ2-3; a possible D gene is TRBD1 (6 bases). Trimming removed 4 bases from V and 6 bases from J, with 11 bases in between. Germline V gene sequence: CDR1 MGHRA, CDR2 YSYEKL. The CDR3 totals 13 residues. CDR3 sequence (DNA): TGCGCCAGCAGCCGGGGGCCACGGGATACGCAGTATTTT. It specifies CASSRGPRDTQYF.

This clone was detected only a few times. The V and J genes are TRBV20-1 and TRBJ1-1; no clear D. This CDR3 comprises 11 residues. V gave up 2 bases and J gave up 8 bases, with 9 bases separating them. The germline V gene encodes CDR1 DFQATT and CDR2 SNEGSKA (reference sequence). The CDR3 DNA sequence: TGCAGTGCTAGATCCCCCCAAGAAGCTTTCTTT. This codes for CSARSPQEAFF.

The chain has TRBV4-1 and TRBJ2-3; D call uncertain. Per germline, CDR1 MGHRA and CDR2 YSYEKL. Trimming shortened V by 1 base and J by 2 bases, and 10 bases separated the two germline ends. This CDR3 spans 15 amino acids. Here the CDR3 reads CASSQVGSPTDTQYF. CDR3 DNA: TGCGCCAGCAGCCAAGTCGGTTCTCCCACAGATACGCAGTATTTT.

The V and J genes are TRBV6-5 and TRBJ1-1; D gene ambiguous. The CDR3 extends over 13 amino acids. Germline values: CDR1 MNHEY, CDR2 SVGAGI. Trimming removed 3 bases from V and 0 bases from J, with 5 bases in between. CDR3 sequence reads: CASSYRVNTEAFF. CDR3 nucleotides: TGTGCCAGCAGTTATCGGGTGAACACTGAAGCTTTCTTT.

The table lists this clone with a few counts. The rearrangement uses TRBV10-3 and TRBJ1-6, with 8 bases matching TRBD1. Trimming removed 3 bases from V and 7 bases from J; junction bases left unmatched: 2. This CDR3 contains 14 residues. The germline CDR1 and CDR2 sequences are ENHRY and SYGVKD. The CDR3 DNA is TGTGCCATCAGTGAACGACAGGGGAATTCACCCCTCCACTTT. Residues: CAISERQGNSPLHF.

V and J are TRBV5-6 and TRBJ1-2; 7 bases agree with TRBD1. CDR3 size: 14 residues. Germline lookup yields CDR1 SGHDT and CDR2 YYEEEE. V lost 0 bases, J lost 4 bases, and 3 bases stayed unmatched. CDR3 sequence reads: CASSLVDRAYGYTF. The CDR3 nucleotides are TGTGCCAGCAGCTTGGTAGACAGGGCCTATGGCTACACCTTC.

The gene calls are TRBV14 and TRBJ1-2; weak D call: TRBD1 (5 bases). Germline V gene sequence: CDR1 SGHDN, CDR2 FVKESK. Trimming shortened V by 0 bases and J by 2 bases, and 10 bases separated the two germline ends. The CDR3 length is 15 residues. CDR3 bases: TGTGCCAGCAGCCAAGATTTGGGGCAGAACTATGGCTACACCTTC. Protein product: CASSQDLGQNYGYTF.

The chain combines TRBV11-3 with TRBJ1-4; 8 bases are shared with TRBD1. V lost 4 bases and J lost 6; bases outside the gene matches: 4. Looked up from germline, CDR1 is SGHNT and CDR2 is YENEEA. The CDR3 consists of 14 residues. The CDR3 region has the DNA TGTGCCAGCAGCTCCGGACAGGGCTATGAAAAACTGTTTTTT. Amino acids: CASSSGQGYEKLFF.

The V call is TRBV5-1, the J call TRBJ2-1, with D perhaps matching TRBD1 (6 bases). The V end was cut by 4 bases, the J end by 4 bases, with 18 bases between. The germline gives CDR1 SGHRS, CDR2 YFSETQ. The CDR3 extends over 16 amino acids. CDR3: CASSLQSDRFYNEQFF. CDR3 nucleotides: TGCGCCAGCAGCCTGCAAAGCGACAGGTTTTACAATGAGCAGTTCTTC.

Here the CDR3 DNA reads TGTGCCAGCAGCTCACAACTAGCGGCCACCGGGGAGCTGTTTTTT. Amino acids: CASSSQLAATGELFF. This chain uses TRBV6-5 with TRBJ2-2; 8 bases line up with TRBD2. CDR3 size: 15 residues. V shed 6 bases and J 4 bases; nucleotides not matched to a gene: 7. Germline assignment: CDR1 MNHEY and CDR2 SVGAGI.

V and J are TRBV13 and TRBJ2-3, with TRBD2 matching over 8 bases. V gave up 5 bases and J gave up 2 bases; unmatched junction bases: 3. The CDR3 loop spans 14 amino acids. Germline V lookup: CDR1 PRHDT, CDR2 FYEKMQ (reference sequence). CDR3 nucleotides: TGTGCCAGCAGCCTGGGACTAGTCACAGATACGCAGTATTTT. Protein sequence: CASSLGLVTDTQYF.